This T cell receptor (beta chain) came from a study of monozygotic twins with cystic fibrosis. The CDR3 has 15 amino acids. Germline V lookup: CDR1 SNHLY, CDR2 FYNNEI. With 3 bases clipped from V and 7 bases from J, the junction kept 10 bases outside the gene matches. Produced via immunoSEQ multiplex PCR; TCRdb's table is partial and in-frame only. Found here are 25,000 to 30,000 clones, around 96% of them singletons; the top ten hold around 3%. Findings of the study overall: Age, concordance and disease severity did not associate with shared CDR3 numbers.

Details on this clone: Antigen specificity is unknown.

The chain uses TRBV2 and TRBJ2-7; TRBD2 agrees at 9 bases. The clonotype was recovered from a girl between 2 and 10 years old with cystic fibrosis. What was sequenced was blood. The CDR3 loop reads CASSDVVAGVGEQYF. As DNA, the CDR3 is TGTGCCAGCAGTGACGTGGTAGCGGGAGTGGGGGAGCAGTACTTC. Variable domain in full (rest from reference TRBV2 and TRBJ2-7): EPEVTQTPSHQVTQMGQEVILRCVPISNHLYFYWYRQILGQKVEFLVSFYNNEISEKSEIFDDQFSVERPDGSNFTLKIRSTKLEDSAMYFCASSDVVAGVGEQYFGPGTRLTVT.